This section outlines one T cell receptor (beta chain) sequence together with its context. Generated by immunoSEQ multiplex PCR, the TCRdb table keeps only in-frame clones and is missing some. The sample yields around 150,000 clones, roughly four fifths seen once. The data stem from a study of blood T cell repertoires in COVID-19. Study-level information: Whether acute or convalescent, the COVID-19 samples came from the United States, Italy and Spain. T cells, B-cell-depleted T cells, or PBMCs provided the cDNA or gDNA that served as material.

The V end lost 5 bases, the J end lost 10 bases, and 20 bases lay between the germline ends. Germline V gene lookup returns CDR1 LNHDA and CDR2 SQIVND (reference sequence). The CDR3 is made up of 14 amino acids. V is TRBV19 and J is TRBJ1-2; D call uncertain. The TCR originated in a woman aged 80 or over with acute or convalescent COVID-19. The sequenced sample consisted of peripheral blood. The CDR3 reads CASSSGYSNFIYTF. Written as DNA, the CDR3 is TGTGCCAGTAGTTCCGGTTACAGTAACTTTATCTACACCTTC.